The text below deals with one TCR beta chain. Antigen unknown. TCR beta CDR3 sequences were amplified from RNA transcripts. When the TCR CDR3 underwent first-round RT-PCR, the HTBI primer set was used. One entry per CDR3 protein, called by TCRdb with MiXCR from the multiplex PCR reads. The table lists approximately 590,000 distinct CDR3 sequences, 40% to 55% of them singletons. CDR1 SGHAT and CDR2 FQDESV come from the germline V gene (reference sequence). This CDR3 has 15 residues. V lost 4 bases, J lost 5 bases, and 17 bases lay in between. The entry originates in a study of T cells in Graves' hyperthyroidism and ophthalmopathy. Study-level points and caveats: A model of 13 V-J pairs discriminated ophthalmopathy from stable hyperthyroidism. Most clonotypes expanded in thyroid above 0.001 were likewise present in blood.

Graves' hyperthyroidism without ophthalmopathy progression within 18 months was termed stable. The specimen sequenced was peripheral blood or thyroid tissue (not recorded which). The sequence was collected from a woman under 30 with Graves' hyperthyroidism. This chain connects TRBV11-1 to TRBJ1-2; D is uncertain. The DNA for the CDR3 is TGTGCCAGCAGCTCATCCGGATCAGAAGAGTATGGCTACACCTTC. Protein sequence: CASSSSGSEEYGYTF. The whole variable domain, remainder taken from reference TRBV11-1 and TRBJ1-2, is EAEVAQSPRYKITEKSQAVAFWCDPISGHATLYWYRQILGQGPELLVQFQDESVVDDSQLPKDRFSAERLKGVDSTLKIQPAELGDSAMYLCASSSSGSEEYGYTFGSGTRLTVV.